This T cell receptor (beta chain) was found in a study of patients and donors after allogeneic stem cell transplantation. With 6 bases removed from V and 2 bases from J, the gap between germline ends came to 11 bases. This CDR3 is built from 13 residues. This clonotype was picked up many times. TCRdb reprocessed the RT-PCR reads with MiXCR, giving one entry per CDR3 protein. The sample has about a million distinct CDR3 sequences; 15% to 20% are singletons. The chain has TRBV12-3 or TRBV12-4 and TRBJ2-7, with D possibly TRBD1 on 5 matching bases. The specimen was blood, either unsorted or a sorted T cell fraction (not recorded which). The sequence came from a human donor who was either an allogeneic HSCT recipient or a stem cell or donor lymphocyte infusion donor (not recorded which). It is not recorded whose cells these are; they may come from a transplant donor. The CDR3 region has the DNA TGTGCCAGCAGCTCAGGGTTCCCCTACGAGCAGTACTTC. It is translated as CASSSGFPYEQYF.